This entry lists 16 T cell receptor beta chains sequenced from one sample in a study of blood T cell repertoires in COVID-19. Assay: immunoSEQ multiplex PCR; the TCRdb copy retains only in-frame clones and omits some. The data contain 110,000 to 150,000 clones, 82% of them singletons. Material: peripheral blood. Source of these receptors: an elderly woman with acute or convalescent COVID-19.

Comments on this clone: The junction departs from the called germline gene at one end, perhaps through a read error. The chain carries TRBV19 and TRBJ2-7; D is unclear. Looked up from germline, CDR1 is LNHDA and CDR2 is SQIVND (reference sequence). CDR3 length: 12 amino acids. CDR3 region: CPPGSNAYEQYF. The DNA of the CDR3 is TGCCCCCCGGGTTCGAATGCTTACGAGCAGTACTTC.

The chain carries TRBV5-8 and TRBJ1-3; 9 bases are shared with TRBD1. The V gene's germline CDR1 is SGHTS and CDR2 YDEGEE. V shed 4 bases and J 4 bases; nucleotides not matched to a gene: 6. This CDR3 has 15 amino acids. The CDR3 is CASSLHRGLGNTIYF. CDR3 nucleotides: TGTGCCAGCAGCCTACACAGGGGGCTCGGAAACACCATATATTTT.

V usage is TRBV5-1 and J usage is TRBJ1-2; 12 positions match TRBD1. Germline V gene data show CDR1 as SGHRS and CDR2 as YFSETQ. The CDR3 runs 16 residues. V was clipped by 7 bases and J by 4 bases; unmatched bases: 11. The DNA of the CDR3 is TGCGCCAGCGAACCGGGACAGGGGGCCAATGGCTATGGCTACACCTTC. Translated, it gives CASEPGQGANGYGYTF.

The chain links TRBV18 to TRBJ2-1; TRBD2 agrees at 9 bases. Trimming removed 6 bases from V and 4 bases from J; junction bases left unmatched: 7. CDR1 and CDR2 from the germline V gene are KGHSH and LQKENI. The CDR3 has 15 amino acids. In DNA, the CDR3 is TGTGCCAGCTCCCCAGGACTAGCGCAGTACAATGAGCAGTTCTTC. Translated: CASSPGLAQYNEQFF.

This chain connects TRBV27 to TRBJ1-2, with D uncertain. Germline V CDR1 and CDR2: MNHEY, SMNVEV (reference sequence). The V end was cut by 3 bases, the J end by 5 bases, with 10 bases between. The CDR3 extends over 13 amino acids. In DNA, the CDR3 is TGTGCCAGCAGTTTTTCAGGCCTGTATGGCTACACCTTC. Amino acid sequence: CASSFSGLYGYTF.

The chain combines TRBV7-2 with TRBJ1-2, with 8 positions matching TRBD1. The ends lost 4 bases at V and 5 bases at J; junction bases unmatched: 6. This CDR3 comprises 14 residues. Looked up from germline, CDR1 is SGHTA and CDR2 is FQGNSA. The CDR3 DNA reads TGTGCCAGCAGCTCCGGACAGGGTTATTATGGCTACACCTTC. Translating gives CASSSGQGYYGYTF.

The CDR3 DNA reads TGTGCCAGCCTGAGACAGGGGGACACCGGGGAGCTGTTTTTT. Residues: CASLRQGDTGELFF. V is TRBV3-1 (or the pseudogene TRBV3-2) and J is TRBJ2-2, with 9 positions matching TRBD1. J gave up 3 bases and V 8 bases, and 4 bases lay outside the gene matches. The germline gives CDR1 LGHDT, CDR2 YNNKEL (reference sequence). There are 14 residues in the CDR3.

J is TRBJ1-4 and V is TRBV18; TRBD1 is a possible D gene (6 bases). The CDR3 is 14 residues long. V lost 5 bases to trimming and J lost 1 base, with 8 bases between them. Per the germline V gene, CDR1 is KGHSH and CDR2 is LQKENI. CDR3 amino acids: CASSGQLTNEKLFF. In nucleotides, the CDR3 is TGTGCCAGCTCAGGACAGTTAACTAATGAAAAACTGTTTTTT.

This rearrangement joins TRBV6-4 to TRBJ2-1; 7 bases line up with TRBD2. CDR3 length: 15 amino acids. Germline CDR1 MRHNA, CDR2 SNTAGT. J gave up 6 bases and V 4 bases, and 9 bases lay outside the gene matches. The CDR3 reads CASSVVGGLANEQFF. In DNA, the CDR3 is TGTGCCAGCAGTGTTGTGGGGGGGTTAGCCAATGAGCAGTTCTTC.

The V gene is TRBV5-1, the J gene TRBJ2-7; 8 nucleotides line up with TRBD2. The CDR3 is made up of 15 amino acids. Germline trimming cut 7 bases from V and 5 bases from J; bases unmatched to any gene: 14. Per the germline V gene, CDR1 is SGHRS and CDR2 is YFSETQ. CDR3: CASRSALLAGDEQYF. The CDR3 bases are TGCGCCAGCCGGTCGGCTCTGCTAGCGGGCGACGAGCAGTACTTC. The variable domain in full, with the rest retrieved from reference TRBV5-1 and TRBJ2-7, is KAGVTQTPRYLIKTRGQQVTLSCSPISGHRSVSWYQQTPGQGLQFLFEYFSETQRNKGNFPGRFSGRQFSNSRSEMNVSTLELGDSALYLCASRSALLAGDEQYFGPGTRLTVT.

The chain carries TRBV5-4 and TRBJ2-7; 8 bases line up with TRBD2. Germline trimming cut 4 bases from V and 4 bases from J; bases unmatched to any gene: 13. This CDR3 has 16 residues. Germline loops: CDR1 SGHNT, CDR2 YYREEE (reference sequence). The CDR3 spells CASSPPGTRGGYEQYF. The CDR3 DNA reads as TGTGCCAGCAGCCCTCCAGGGACTAGGGGGGGATACGAGCAGTACTTC.

The chain links TRBV2 to TRBJ1-2; no clear D. This CDR3 is built from 12 residues. V was cut by 4 bases and J by 5 bases, with 8 bases left in between. The germline V gene encodes CDR1 SNHLY and CDR2 FYNNEI. The CDR3 region is CASSAGLYGYTF. The CDR3 region has the DNA TGTGCCAGCAGTGCCGGACTGTATGGCTACACCTTC.

The chain is built from TRBV10-3 and TRBJ2-3, with TRBD1 matching 10 bases. CDR3 size: 15 residues. J gave up 3 bases and V 6 bases, and 6 bases lay outside the gene matches. Germline lookup yields CDR1 ENHRY and CDR2 SYGVKD. As DNA, the CDR3 is TGTGCCATCAGCCCGACAGGGGGCATGACAGATACGCAGTATTTT. Amino acid sequence: CAISPTGGMTDTQYF.

This rearrangement joins TRBV7-2 to TRBJ2-7; 7 positions agree with TRBD2. Germline CDR1 is SGHTA and CDR2 is FQGNSA. The V gene end was trimmed by 5 bases and the J gene end by 4 bases; junction bases not matched to a gene: 8. CDR3 size: 14 residues. The CDR3 protein is CASSPRGGWYEQYF. The CDR3 DNA sequence: TGTGCCAGCAGCCCCCGGGGAGGGTGGTACGAGCAGTACTTC.

This clone appeared once. The chain recombines TRBV27 with TRBJ1-3, with D tentatively TRBD1 (5 bases). The ends were cut back, 0 bases at V and 0 bases at J, with 24 bases in the middle. Germline V CDR1 and CDR2: MNHEY, SMNVEV (reference sequence). The CDR3 length is 21 residues. In DNA form, the CDR3 reads TGTGCCAGCAGTTTATCTGTGAGTCAGGGAAAAAGCTATTACTCTGGAAACACCATATATTTT. Amino acid sequence: CASSLSVSQGKSYYSGNTIYF.

The chain has TRBV30 and TRBJ2-5, with TRBD1 matching over 8 bases. Germline V lookup: CDR1 GTSNPN, CDR2 SVGIG (reference sequence). The CDR3 sequence is 15 residues long. With 0 bases clipped from V and 5 bases from J, the junction kept 8 bases outside the gene matches. The CDR3 DNA reads TGTGCCTGGAGTGTAGGCCAGGGGGCGAGGGAGACCCAGTACTTC. Translation gives CAWSVGQGARETQYF.